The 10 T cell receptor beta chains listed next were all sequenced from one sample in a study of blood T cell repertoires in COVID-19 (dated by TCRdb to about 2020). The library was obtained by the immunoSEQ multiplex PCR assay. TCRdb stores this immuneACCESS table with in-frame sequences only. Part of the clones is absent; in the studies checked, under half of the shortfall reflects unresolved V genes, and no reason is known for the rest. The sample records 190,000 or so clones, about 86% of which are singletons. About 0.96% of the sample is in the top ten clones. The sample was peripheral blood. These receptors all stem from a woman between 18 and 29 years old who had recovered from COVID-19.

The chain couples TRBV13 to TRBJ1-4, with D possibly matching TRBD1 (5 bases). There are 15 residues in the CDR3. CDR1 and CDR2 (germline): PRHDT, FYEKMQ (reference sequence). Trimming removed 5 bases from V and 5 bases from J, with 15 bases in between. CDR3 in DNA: TGTGCCAGCAGCGAAAGACAGATCCTAAATGAAAAACTGTTTTTT. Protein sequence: CASSERQILNEKLFF.

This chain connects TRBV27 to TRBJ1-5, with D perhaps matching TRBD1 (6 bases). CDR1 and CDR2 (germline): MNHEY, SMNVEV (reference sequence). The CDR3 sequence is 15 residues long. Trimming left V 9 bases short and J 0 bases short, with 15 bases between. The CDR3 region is CASKGQSYSNQPQHF. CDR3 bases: TGTGCCAGTAAAGGACAGTCTTATAGCAATCAGCCCCAGCATTTT.

Here the CDR3 DNA reads TGTGCCAGCACGCGGGGGGGGAGCACAGATACGCAGTATTTT. This gives the protein CASTRGGSTDTQYF. The chain employs TRBV11-2 and TRBJ2-3, with TRBD2 identical over 9 bases. The J segment lost 0 bases and the V segment lost 7 bases, leaving 2 bases of the junction unmatched. This CDR3 is built from 14 residues. The V gene's germline CDR1 is SGHAT and CDR2 FQNNGV.

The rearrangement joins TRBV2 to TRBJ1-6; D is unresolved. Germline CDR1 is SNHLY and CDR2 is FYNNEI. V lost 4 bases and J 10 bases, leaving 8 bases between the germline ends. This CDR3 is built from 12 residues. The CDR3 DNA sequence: TGTGCCAGCAGTGGGATGCGGTCACCCCTCCACTTT. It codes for CASSGMRSPLHF.

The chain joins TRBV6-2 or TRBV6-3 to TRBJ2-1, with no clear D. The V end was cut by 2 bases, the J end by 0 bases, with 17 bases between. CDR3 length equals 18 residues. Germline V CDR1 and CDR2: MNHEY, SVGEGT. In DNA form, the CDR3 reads TGTGCCAGCAGTTACCCCAGCGAGTCAAGTAGCTCCTACAATGAGCAGTTCTTC. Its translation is CASSYPSESSSSYNEQFF.

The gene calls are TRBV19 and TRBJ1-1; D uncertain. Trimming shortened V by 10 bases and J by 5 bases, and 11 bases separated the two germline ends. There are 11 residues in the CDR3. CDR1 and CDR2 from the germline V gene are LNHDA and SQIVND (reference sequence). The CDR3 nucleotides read TGTGCCACCAGAACGGAGACTGAAGCTTTCTTT. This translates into CATRTETEAFF. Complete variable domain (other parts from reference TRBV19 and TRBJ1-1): DGGITQSPKYLFRKEGQNVTLSCEQNLNHDAMYWYRQDPGQGLRLIYYSQIVNDFQKGDIAEGYSVSREKKESFPLTVTSAQKNPTAFYLCATRTETEAFFGQGTRLTVV.

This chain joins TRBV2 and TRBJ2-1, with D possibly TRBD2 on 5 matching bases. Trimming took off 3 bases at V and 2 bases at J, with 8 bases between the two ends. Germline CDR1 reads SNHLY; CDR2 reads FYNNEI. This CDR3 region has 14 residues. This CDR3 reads CASSDSVAYNEQFF. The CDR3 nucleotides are TGTGCCAGCAGTGATAGCGTTGCCTACAATGAGCAGTTCTTC.

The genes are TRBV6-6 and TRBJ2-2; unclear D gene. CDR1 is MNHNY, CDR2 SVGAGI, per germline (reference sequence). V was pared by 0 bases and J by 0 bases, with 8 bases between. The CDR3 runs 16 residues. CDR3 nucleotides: TGTGCCAGCAGTTACTCGATTGACTCGAACACCGGGGAGCTGTTTTTT. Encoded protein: CASSYSIDSNTGELFF.

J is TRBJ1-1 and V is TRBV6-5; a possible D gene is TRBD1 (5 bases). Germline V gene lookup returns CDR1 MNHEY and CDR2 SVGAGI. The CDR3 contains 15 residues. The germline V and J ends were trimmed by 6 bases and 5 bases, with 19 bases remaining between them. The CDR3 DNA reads TGTGCCAGCAGAGGAGGAGGGGAATTGGGAACTGAAGCTTTCTTT. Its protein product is CASRGGGELGTEAFF.

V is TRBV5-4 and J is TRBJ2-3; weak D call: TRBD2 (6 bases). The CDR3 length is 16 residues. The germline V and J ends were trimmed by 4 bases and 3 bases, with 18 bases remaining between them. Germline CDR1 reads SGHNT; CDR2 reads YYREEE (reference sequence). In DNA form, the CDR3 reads TGTGCCAGCAGCCCGGTAACGGGGGTAAGGACAGATACGCAGTATTTT. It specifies CASSPVTGVRTDTQYF.